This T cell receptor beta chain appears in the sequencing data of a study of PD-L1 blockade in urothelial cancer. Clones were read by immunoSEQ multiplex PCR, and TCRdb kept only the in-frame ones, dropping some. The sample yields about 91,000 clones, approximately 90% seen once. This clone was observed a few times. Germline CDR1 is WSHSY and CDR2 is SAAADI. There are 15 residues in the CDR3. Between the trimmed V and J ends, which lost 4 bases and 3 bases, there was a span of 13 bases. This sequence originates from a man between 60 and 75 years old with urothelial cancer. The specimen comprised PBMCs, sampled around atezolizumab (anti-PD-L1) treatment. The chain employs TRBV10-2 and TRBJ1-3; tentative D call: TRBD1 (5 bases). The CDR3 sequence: CASSGKGLSGNTIYF. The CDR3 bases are TGCGCCAGCAGTGGGAAGGGGTTGAGTGGAAACACCATATATTTT.